This T cell receptor (beta chain) was sequenced during a study of blood T cell repertoires in COVID-19 (dated by TCRdb to 2018 to 2021). General notes on the study: Samples from collaborators originated in the United States, Italy and Spain and spanned both the acute and convalescent phases of COVID-19. The material from the prospective study consisted of cDNA or gDNA derived from T cells, B-cell-depleted T cells, or PBMCs. The samples were drawn from two sources: the first 160 participants of the ongoing ImmuneRACE study, and 950 to 1,500 subjects contributed by 6 global collaborators. Where available, HLA class I and class II types were obtained from metadata supplied by the sample provider rather than from assay-based typing. The sample metadata nearly always contained a de-identified subject ID, COVID-19 status, age in years and sex. Deeply sampled blood TCRbeta repertoires from subjects exposed to, actively infected with, or recovered from COVID-19 were included in the dataset. The repertoires were released in a freely available public database intended as a resource for research on the immune response to SARS-CoV-2. Overall results and qualifications from the work: Clinical and demographic metadata were provided uncurated, with the amount varying by source and participant.

Collaborating institutions collected whole blood in K2EDTA tubes following their own protocols. Collaborator samples were shipped for TCRbeta analysis as frozen whole blood, isolated PBMCs, or DNA extracted from either sample type. The CDR3 starts with the cysteine, ends with the phenylalanine, and has 15 residues. Only CDR3 DNA is held: 45 bases, read in frame from base 1. CDR1 MNHEY and CDR2 SVGEGT were looked up in the germline V gene. Trimming takes 4 bases off V and 5 bases off J; junction bases not matched to a gene: 9. TCRbeta CDR3 regions were amplified from genomic DNA by means of the immunoSEQ Assay, a bias-controlled multiplex PCR. For the original study's pipeline: The number of nucleated cells in each sample was estimated from the amplification of reference gene primers within the assay. To quantify the absolute abundance of each unique TCRbeta CDR3 rearrangement, sequence reads were collapsed and filtered. For each sample, productive Simpson clonality was calculated as the square root of Simpson's diversity index across productive rearrangements. TCRdb provides this immuneACCESS table in a form limited to in-frame rearrangements. Some clones are lacking; in checked studies, under half of them reflect an unresolved V gene, and why the rest are absent is not known. V and J calls and clone size are those listed in that table; D and trimming were worked out from the DNA. Recorded for this sample are approximately 100,000 clones; about nine tenths of them occurred a single time. The ten biggest clones cover approximately 15% of the sample.

Note on this clone: The antigen it recognizes is unknown. Within one base of it there is no much larger clone, and no base qualities were kept.

Sequencing was carried out using peripheral blood. This clonotype originated in a man over 45 with acute or convalescent COVID-19. The V gene is TRBV6-2 or TRBV6-3 and the J gene is TRBJ2-5, and TRBD1 matches 8 of the central bases. The CDR3 is CASSSFDRGRETQYF. Here is the DNA: TGTGCCAGCAGTTCCTTCGACAGGGGTCGGGAGACCCAGTACTTC.